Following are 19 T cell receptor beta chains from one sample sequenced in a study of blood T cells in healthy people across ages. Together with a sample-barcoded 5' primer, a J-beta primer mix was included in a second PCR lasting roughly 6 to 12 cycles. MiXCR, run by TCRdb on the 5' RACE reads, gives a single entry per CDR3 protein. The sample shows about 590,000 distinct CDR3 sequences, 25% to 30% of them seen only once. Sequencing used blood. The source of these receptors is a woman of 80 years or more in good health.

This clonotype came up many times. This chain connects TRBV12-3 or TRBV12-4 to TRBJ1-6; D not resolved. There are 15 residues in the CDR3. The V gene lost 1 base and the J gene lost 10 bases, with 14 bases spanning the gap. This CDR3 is CASSLDPLGRSPLHF. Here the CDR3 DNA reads TGTGCCAGCAGTTTAGACCCCTTGGGAAGGTCACCCCTCCACTTT.

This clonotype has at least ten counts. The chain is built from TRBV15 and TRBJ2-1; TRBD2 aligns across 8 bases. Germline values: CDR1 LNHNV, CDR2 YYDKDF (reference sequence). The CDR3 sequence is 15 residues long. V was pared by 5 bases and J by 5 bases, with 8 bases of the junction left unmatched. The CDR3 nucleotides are TGTGCCACCAGCTCGGACGGGGGGGCGGACAATGAGCAGTTCTTC. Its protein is CATSSDGGADNEQFF.

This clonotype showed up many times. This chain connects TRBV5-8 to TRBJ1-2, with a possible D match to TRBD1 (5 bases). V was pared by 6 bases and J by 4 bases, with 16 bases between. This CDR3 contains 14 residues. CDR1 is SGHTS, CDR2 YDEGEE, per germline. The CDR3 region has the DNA TGTGCCAGCACCCCGAGGGAGGGGACCTATGGCTACACCTTC. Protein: CASTPREGTYGYTF. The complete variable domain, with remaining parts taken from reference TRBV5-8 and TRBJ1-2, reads EAGVTQSPTHLIKTRGQQATLRCSPISGHTSVYWYQQALGLGLQFLLWYDEGEERNRGNFPPRFSGRQFPNYSSELNVNALELEDSALYLCASTPREGTYGYTFGSGTRLTVV.

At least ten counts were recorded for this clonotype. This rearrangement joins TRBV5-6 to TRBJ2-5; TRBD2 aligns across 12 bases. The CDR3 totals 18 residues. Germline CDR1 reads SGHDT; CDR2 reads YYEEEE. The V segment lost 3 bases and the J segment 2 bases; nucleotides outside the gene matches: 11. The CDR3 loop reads CASSSPVLAGGTQETQYF. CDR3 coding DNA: TGTGCCAGCAGCTCGCCGGTACTAGCGGGGGGTACACAAGAGACCCAGTACTTC.

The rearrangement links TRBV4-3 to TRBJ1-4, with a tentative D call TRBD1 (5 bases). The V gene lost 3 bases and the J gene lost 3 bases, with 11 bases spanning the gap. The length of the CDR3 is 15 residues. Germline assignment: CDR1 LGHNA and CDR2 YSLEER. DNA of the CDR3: TGCGCCAGCAGCCAGACTCAGGGCTCTAATGAAAAACTGTTTTTT. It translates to CASSQTQGSNEKLFF.

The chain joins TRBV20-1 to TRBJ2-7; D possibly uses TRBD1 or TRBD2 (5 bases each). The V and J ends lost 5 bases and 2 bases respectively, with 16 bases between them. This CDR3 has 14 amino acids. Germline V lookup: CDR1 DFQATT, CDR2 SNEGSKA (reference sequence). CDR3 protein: CSALYGDGAYEQYF. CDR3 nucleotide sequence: TGCAGTGCTCTCTATGGGGACGGCGCCTACGAGCAGTACTTC.

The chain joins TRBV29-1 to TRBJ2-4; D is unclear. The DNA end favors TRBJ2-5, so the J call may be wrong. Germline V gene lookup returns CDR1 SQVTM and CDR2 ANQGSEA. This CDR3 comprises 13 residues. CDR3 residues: CSVEEGNQETQYF. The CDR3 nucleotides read TGCAGCGTTGAAGAGGGCAACCAAGAGACCCAGTACTTC.

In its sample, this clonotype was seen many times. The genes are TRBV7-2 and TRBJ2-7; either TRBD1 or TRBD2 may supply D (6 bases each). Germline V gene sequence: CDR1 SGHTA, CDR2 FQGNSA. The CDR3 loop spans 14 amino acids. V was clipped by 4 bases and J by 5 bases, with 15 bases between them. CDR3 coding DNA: TGTGCCAGCAGCTCAAGAGGGGGGCTGCACGAGCAGTACTTC. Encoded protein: CASSSRGGLHEQYF.

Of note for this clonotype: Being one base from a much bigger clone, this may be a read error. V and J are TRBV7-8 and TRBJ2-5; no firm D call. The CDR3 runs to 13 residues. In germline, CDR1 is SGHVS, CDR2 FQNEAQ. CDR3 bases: TGTGCCATCAGCTTACACCTCCAAGAGACCCAGTACTTC. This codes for CAISLHLQETQYF.

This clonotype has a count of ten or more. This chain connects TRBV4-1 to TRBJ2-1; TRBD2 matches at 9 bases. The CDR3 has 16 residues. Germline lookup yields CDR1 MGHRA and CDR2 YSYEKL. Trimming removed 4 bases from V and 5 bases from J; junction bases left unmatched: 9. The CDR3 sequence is CASSRPGGGAHNEQFF. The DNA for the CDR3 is TGCGCCAGCAGCCGCCCCGGCGGGGGGGCCCACAATGAGCAGTTCTTC.

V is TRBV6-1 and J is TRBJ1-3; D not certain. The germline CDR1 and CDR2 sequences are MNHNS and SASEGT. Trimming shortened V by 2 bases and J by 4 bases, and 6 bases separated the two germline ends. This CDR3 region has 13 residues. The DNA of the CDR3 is TGTGCCAGCAGTGAAAGGCAGGGAAACACCATATATTTT. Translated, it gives CASSERQGNTIYF.

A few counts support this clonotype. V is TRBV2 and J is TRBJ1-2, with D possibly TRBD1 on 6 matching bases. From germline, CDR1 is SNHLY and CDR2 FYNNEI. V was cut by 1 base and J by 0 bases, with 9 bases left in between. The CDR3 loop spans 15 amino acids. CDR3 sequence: CASSEVGGANYGYTF. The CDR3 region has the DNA TGTGCCAGCAGTGAAGTAGGGGGTGCTAACTATGGCTACACCTTC.

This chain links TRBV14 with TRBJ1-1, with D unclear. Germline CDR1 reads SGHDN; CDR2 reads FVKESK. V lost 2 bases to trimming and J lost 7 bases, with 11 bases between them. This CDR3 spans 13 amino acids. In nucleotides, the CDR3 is TGTGCCAGCAGCCAAAACGGGTGGCGTGAAGCTTTCTTT. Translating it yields CASSQNGWREAFF. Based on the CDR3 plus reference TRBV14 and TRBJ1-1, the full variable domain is EAGVTQFPSHSVIEKGQTVTLRCDPISGHDNLYWYRRVMGKEIKFLLHFVKESKQDESGMPNNRFLAERTGGTYSTLKVQPAELEDSGVYFCASSQNGWREAFFGQGTRLTVV.

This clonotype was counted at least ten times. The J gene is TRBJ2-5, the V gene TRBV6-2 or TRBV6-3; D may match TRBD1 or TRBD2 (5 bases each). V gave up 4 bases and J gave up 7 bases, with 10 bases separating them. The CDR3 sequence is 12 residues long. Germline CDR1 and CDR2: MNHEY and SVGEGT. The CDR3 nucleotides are TGTGCCAGCAGTTTCGCCGGGGCGACCCAGTACTTC. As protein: CASSFAGATQYF.

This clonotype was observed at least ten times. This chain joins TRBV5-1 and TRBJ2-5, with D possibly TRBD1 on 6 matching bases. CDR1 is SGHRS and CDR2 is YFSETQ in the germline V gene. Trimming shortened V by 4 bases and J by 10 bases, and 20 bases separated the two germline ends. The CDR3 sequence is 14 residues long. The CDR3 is CASSPDRSHEDQYF. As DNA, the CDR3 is TGCGCCAGCAGCCCGGACAGATCGCATGAGGACCAGTACTTC.

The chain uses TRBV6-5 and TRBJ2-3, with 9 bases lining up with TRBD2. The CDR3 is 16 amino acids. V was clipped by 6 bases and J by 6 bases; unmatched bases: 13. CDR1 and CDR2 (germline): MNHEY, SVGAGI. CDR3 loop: CASRIAGGLLRDTQYF. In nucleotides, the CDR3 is TGTGCCAGCAGGATTGCGGGGGGGCTCTTACGGGATACGCAGTATTTT.

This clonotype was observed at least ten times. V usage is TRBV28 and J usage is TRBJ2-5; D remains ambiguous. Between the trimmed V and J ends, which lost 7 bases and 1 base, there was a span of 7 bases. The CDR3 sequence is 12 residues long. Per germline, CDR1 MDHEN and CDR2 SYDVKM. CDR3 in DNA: TGTGCCAGCACGGACGGCCAAGAGACCCAGTACTTC. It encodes CASTDGQETQYF. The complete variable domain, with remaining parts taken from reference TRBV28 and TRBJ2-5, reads DVKVTQSSRYLVKRTGEKVFLECVQDMDHENMFWYRQDPGLGLRLIYFSYDVKMKEKGDIPEGYSVSREKKERFSLILESASTNQTSMYLCASTDGQETQYFGPGTRLLVL.

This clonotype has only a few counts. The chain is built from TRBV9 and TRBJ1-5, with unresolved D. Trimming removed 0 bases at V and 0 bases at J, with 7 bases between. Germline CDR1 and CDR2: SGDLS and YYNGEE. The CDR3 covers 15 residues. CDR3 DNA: TGTGCCAGCAGCGTAGACCCCATTAGCAATCAGCCCCAGCATTTT. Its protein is CASSVDPISNQPQHF.

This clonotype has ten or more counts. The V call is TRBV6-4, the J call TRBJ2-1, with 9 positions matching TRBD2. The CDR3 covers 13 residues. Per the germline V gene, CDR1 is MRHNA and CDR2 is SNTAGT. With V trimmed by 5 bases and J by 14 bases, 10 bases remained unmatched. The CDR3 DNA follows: TGTGCCAGCAGTCCCACTATAGCGGGGGATAAGTTCTTC. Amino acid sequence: CASSPTIAGDKFF.